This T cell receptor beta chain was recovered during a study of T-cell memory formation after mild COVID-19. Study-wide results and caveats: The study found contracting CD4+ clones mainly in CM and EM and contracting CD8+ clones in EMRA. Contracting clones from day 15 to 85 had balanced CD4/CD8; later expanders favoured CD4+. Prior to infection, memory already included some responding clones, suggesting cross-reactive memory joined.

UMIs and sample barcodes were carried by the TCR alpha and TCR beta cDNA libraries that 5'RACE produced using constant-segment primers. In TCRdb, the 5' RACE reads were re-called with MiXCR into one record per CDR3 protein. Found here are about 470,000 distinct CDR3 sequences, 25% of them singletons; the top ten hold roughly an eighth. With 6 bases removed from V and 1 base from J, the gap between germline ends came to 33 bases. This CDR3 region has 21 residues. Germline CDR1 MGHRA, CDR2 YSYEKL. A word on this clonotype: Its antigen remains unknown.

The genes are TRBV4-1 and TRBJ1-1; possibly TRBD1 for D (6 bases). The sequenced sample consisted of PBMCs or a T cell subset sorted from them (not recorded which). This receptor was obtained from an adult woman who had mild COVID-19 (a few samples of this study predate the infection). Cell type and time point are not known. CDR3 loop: CASSSTVRGAPLPNRNTEAFF. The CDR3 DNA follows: TGCGCCAGCAGTTCCACGGTGAGGGGGGCTCCTTTACCCAACCGGAACACTGAAGCTTTCTTT.